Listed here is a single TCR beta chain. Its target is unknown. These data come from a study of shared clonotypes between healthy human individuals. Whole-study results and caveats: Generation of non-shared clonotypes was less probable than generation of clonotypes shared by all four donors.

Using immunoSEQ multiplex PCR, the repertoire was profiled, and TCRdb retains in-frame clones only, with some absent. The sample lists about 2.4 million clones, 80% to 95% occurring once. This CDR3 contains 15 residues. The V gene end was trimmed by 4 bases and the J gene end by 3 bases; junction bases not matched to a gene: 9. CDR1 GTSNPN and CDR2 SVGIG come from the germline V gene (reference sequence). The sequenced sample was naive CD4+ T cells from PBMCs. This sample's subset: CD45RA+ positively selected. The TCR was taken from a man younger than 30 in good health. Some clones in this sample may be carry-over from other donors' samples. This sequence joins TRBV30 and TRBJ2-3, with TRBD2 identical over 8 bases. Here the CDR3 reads CAWKLAGGGTDTQYF. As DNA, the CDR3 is TGTGCCTGGAAGCTCGCGGGAGGAGGGACAGATACGCAGTATTTT.